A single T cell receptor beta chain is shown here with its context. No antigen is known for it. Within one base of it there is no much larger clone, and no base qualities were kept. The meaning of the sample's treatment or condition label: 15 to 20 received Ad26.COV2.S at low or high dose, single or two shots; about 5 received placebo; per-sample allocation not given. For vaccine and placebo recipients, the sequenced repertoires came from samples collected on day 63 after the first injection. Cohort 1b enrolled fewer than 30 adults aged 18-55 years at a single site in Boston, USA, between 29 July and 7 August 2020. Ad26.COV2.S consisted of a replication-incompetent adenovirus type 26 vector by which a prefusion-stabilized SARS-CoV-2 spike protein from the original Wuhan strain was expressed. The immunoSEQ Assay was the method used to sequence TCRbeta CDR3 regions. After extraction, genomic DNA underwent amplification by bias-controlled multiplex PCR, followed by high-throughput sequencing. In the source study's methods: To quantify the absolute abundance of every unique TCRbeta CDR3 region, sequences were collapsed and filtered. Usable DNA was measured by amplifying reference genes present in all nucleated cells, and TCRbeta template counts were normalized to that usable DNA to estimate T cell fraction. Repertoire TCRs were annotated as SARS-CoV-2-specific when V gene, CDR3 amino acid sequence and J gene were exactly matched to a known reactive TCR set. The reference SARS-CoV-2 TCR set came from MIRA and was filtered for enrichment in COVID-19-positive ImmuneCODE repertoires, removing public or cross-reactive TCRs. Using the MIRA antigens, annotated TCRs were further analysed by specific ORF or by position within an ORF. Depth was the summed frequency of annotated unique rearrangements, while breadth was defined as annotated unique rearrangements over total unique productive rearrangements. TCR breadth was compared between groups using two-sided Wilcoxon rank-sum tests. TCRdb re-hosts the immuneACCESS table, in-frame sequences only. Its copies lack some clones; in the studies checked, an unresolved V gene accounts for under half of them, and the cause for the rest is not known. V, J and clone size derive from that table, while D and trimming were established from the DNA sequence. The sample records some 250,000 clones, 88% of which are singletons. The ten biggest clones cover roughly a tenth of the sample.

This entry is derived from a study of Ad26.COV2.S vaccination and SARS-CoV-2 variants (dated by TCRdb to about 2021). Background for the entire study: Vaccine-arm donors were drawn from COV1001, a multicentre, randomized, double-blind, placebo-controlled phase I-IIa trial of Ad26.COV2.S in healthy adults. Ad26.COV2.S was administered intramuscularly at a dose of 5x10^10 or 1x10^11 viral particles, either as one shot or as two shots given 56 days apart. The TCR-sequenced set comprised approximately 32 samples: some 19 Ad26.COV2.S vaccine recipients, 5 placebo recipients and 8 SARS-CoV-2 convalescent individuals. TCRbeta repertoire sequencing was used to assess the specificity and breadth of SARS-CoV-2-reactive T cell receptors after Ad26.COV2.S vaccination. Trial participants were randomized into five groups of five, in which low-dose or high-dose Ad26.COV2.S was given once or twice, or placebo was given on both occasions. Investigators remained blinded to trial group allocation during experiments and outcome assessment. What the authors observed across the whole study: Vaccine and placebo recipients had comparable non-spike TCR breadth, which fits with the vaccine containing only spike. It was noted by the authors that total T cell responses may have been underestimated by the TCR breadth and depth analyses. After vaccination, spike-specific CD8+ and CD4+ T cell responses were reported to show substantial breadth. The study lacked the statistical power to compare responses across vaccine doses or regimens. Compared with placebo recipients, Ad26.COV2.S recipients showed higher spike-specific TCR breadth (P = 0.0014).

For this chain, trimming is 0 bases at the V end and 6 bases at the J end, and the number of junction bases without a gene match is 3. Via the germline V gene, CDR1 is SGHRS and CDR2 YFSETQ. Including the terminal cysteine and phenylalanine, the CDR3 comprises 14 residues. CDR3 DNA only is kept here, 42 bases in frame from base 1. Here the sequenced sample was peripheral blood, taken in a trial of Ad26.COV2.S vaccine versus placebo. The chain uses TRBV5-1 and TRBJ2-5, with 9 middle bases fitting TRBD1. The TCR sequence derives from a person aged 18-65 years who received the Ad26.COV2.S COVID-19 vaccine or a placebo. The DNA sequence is TGCGCCAGCAGCTTGGGGGACAGGGCCAAGACCCAGTACTTC. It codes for CASSLGDRAKTQYF.